Many counts were recorded for the clone carrying this T cell receptor beta chain. Primed by a sample-barcoded 5' primer and a J-beta primer mix, a second PCR proceeded for about 7 to 12 cycles. TCRdb analysed the 5' RACE reads with MiXCR anew, one entry per CDR3 protein. The sample carries 600,000 or so distinct CDR3 sequences, approximately 30% recorded once. The sample is drawn from a study of blood T cells in healthy people across ages. CDR1 and CDR2 (germline): DFQATT, SNEGSKA (reference sequence). V lost 6 bases, J lost 2 bases, and 12 bases stayed unmatched. The CDR3 length is 16 residues. The J gene is TRBJ2-1, the V gene TRBV20-1; 8 bases line up with TRBD1. Sequenced sample: blood. This TCR was recovered from a woman of 80 years or more in good health. CDR3 DNA sequence: TGCAGTGCAGTCTCCGACAGGGGTAGCACCTACAATGAGCAGTTCTTC. This sequence encodes CSAVSDRGSTYNEQFF.